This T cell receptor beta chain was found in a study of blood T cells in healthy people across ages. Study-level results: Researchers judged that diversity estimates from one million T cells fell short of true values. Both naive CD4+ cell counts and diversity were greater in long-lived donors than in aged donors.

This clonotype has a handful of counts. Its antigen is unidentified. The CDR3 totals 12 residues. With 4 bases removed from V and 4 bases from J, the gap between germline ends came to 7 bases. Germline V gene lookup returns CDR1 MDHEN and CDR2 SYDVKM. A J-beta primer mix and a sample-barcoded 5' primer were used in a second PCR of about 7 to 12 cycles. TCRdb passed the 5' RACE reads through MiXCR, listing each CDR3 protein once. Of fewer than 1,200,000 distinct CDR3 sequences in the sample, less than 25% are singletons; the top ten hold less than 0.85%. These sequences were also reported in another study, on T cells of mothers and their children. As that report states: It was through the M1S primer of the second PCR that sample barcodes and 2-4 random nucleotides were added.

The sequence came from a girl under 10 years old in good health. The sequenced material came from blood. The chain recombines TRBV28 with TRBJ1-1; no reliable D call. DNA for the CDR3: TGTGCCAGCAGTTCATCCCCCACTGAAGCTTTCTTT. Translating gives CASSSSPTEAFF.